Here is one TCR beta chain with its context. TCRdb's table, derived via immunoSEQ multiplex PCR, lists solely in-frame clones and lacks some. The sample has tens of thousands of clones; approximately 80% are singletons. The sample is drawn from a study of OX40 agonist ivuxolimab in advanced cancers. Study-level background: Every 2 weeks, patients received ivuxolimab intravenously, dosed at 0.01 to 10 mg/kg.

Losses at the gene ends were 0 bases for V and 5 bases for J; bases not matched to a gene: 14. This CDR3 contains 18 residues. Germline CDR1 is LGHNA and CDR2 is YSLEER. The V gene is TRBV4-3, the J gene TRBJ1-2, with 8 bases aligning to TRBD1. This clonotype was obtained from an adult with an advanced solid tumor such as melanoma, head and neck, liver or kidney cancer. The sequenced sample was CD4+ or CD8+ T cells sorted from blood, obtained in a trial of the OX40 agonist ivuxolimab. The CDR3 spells CASSQEGTGAISIYGYTF. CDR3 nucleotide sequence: TGCGCCAGCAGCCAAGAGGGGACAGGAGCGATCTCAATTTATGGCTACACCTTC.